This T cell receptor beta chain was recorded in a study of cytomegalovirus exposure and HLA in healthy donors. General study findings and limits: There were 150 or so TCR beta chains listed as cytomegalovirus-associated. Earlier analysis looked at TCR beta V segments, and most were productive about 90% or about 30% of the time.

Amplification used 60 Vbeta primers and 13 Jbeta primers. Libraries were prepared by immunoSEQ multiplex PCR; TCRdb keeps only in-frame clonotypes and omits some of them. The table lists 65,000 to 70,000 clones, roughly four fifths of them singletons. Germline assignment: CDR1 MDHEN and CDR2 SYDVKM. This CDR3 has 12 residues. The V and J ends lost 5 bases and 5 bases respectively, with 10 bases between them. Regarding this clone: The antigen is not known.

This chain connects TRBV28 to TRBJ2-7; no firm D call. Material for sequencing was PBMCs. The receptor was derived from a woman aged 30 to 39 in good health and CMV-seropositive. The chain's CDR3 is CASSTQTDEQYF. Here the CDR3 DNA reads TGTGCCAGCAGTACTCAGACTGACGAGCAGTACTTC.